This TCR beta chain was sequenced during a study of CD8+ T cells in alopecia areata. Sorting of PBMCs yielded the CD4+ and CD8+ T cells. Sequencing relied on a cDNA template that was reverse transcribed from extracted RNA. Profiled with immunoSEQ multiplex PCR; TCRdb holds only in-frame clones, not every one. The repertoire has around 150,000 clones, roughly 60% of them found once; the top ten carry approximately 4.3%. The J segment lost 8 bases and the V segment lost 4 bases, leaving 11 bases of the junction unmatched. The CDR3 spans 16 residues. Germline V gene sequence: CDR1 SGHVS, CDR2 FNYEAQ. Study-wide results and caveats: Clarity of TCR sharing across patients fell short of that in mice, possibly HLA-related. Clonality was higher in lesional than normal scalp, especially in alopecia totalis/universalis. Sequencing of scalp samples also includes resident alphabeta T cells from normal skin.

To note about this clone: Its specificity is not known.

This TCR was recovered from a human donor in good health. What was sequenced was CD4+ T cells sorted from blood. The chain recombines TRBV7-6 with TRBJ1-2, with 12 bases aligning to TRBD1. As DNA, the CDR3 is TGTGCCAGCAGCTCTTACCGGGACAGGGGGCCTAAGGGCTACACCTTC. Translated: CASSSYRDRGPKGYTF. Full variable domain (rest looked up from reference TRBV7-6 and TRBJ1-2): GAGVSQSPRYKVTKRGQDVALRCDPISGHVSLYWYRQALGQGPEFLTYFNYEAQQDKSGLPNDRFSAERPEGSISTLTIQRTEQRDSAMYRCASSSYRDRGPKGYTFGSGTRLTVV.